Each of the 20 T cell receptor beta chains below was sequenced from the same sample in a study of OX40 agonist ivuxolimab in advanced cancers. Profiling relied on immunoSEQ multiplex PCR, and the TCRdb table lists in-frame clones only, not all of them. Of roughly 80,000 clones detected, about 90% appear once; the ten largest clones hold 1.5% to 2%. This sample comprised CD4+ or CD8+ T cells sorted from blood, obtained in a trial of the OX40 agonist ivuxolimab. These receptor sequences come from an adult with an advanced solid tumor such as melanoma, head and neck, liver or kidney cancer.

The gene calls are TRBV5-1 and TRBJ1-4; TRBD1 aligns across 7 bases. The CDR3 covers 15 residues. Germline CDR1 reads SGHRS; CDR2 reads YFSETQ. After removal of 0 bases from V and 7 bases from J, the junction contained 6 bases not matched to a gene. The CDR3 bases are TGCGCCAGCAGCTTGGGAGGCCAGGGGGTTGAAAAACTGTTTTTT. Its protein product is CASSLGGQGVEKLFF.

The rearrangement uses TRBV5-4 and TRBJ2-3; D ambiguous. V lost 7 bases to trimming and J lost 5 bases, with 11 bases between them. Germline CDR1 is SGHNT and CDR2 is YYREEE (reference sequence). This CDR3 has 12 residues. CDR3 nucleotides: TGTGCCAGCGGTCTTGAGCGAGATACGCAGTATTTT. This codes for CASGLERDTQYF.

The chain recombines TRBV5-4 with TRBJ2-3; the match to TRBD2 covers 12 bases. The trim removed 4 bases at V and 5 bases at J, leaving 8 bases unmatched. Per the germline V gene, CDR1 is SGHNT and CDR2 is YYREEE (reference sequence). The CDR3 spans 16 residues. The CDR3: CASSPRLAGELDTQYF. The CDR3 coding sequence is TGTGCCAGCAGCCCCCGACTAGCGGGGGAATTAGATACGCAGTATTTT.

The chain joins TRBV4-2 to TRBJ1-4; 8 bases map to TRBD1. The CDR3 is 16 amino acids. The V gene end was trimmed by 1 base and the J gene end by 6 bases; junction bases not matched to a gene: 7. Germline CDR1 LGHNA, CDR2 YNFKEQ. The CDR3 region is CASSQGRTGPDEKLFF. The CDR3, as DNA: TGTGCCAGCAGCCAAGGTCGGACAGGGCCGGATGAAAAACTGTTTTTT.

This clone has just one count. The chain has TRBV6-5 and TRBJ2-5, with 11 bases identical to TRBD2. The germline V gene encodes CDR1 MNHEY and CDR2 SVGAGI. This CDR3 region has 14 residues. With V trimmed by 5 bases and J by 3 bases, 2 bases remained unmatched. In DNA form, the CDR3 reads TGTGCCAGCAGTCAGGGACTAGCGGAAGAGACCCAGTACTTC. Translating gives CASSQGLAEETQYF.

The rearrangement links TRBV28 to TRBJ2-7; D is unresolved. V lost 4 bases and J 9 bases, leaving 13 bases between the germline ends. The CDR3 consists of 12 residues. From germline, CDR1 is MDHEN and CDR2 SYDVKM. The CDR3 nucleotides are TGTGCCAGCAGTTCCGGCCGGGTTGGGCAGTACTTC. It codes for CASSSGRVGQYF.

V is TRBV11-2 and J is TRBJ1-2, with a weak D call TRBD1 (5 bases). Germline CDR1 reads SGHAT; CDR2 reads FQNNGV. This CDR3 spans 15 amino acids. The germline V and J ends were trimmed by 1 base and 4 bases, with 13 bases remaining between them. CDR3 DNA sequence: TGTGCCAGCAGCTTAGTGCCGGGACTTATCTATGGCTACACCTTC. It specifies CASSLVPGLIYGYTF.

This rearrangement joins TRBV7-8 to TRBJ2-3; D is undetermined. V gave up 5 bases and J gave up 6 bases, with 6 bases separating them. Germline-derived CDR1 and CDR2 are SGHVS and FQNEAQ. This CDR3 contains 11 residues. The DNA for the CDR3 is TGTGCCAGCAGCATGGAGGATACGCAGTATTTT. Translation: CASSMEDTQYF. Combining the CDR3 with reference TRBV7-8 and TRBJ2-3 gives the whole variable domain GAGVSQSPRYKVAKRGQDVALRCDPISGHVSLFWYQQALGQGPEFLTYFQNEAQLDKSGLPSDRFFAERPEGSVSTLKIQRTQQEDSAVYLCASSMEDTQYFGPGTRLTVL.

The J gene is TRBJ1-2, the V gene TRBV7-2, with 8 nucleotides matching TRBD1. Germline CDR1 SGHTA, CDR2 FQGNSA. This CDR3 comprises 17 residues. After removal of 0 bases from V and 5 bases from J, the junction contained 11 bases not matched to a gene. The CDR3 loop is CASSLAVYAGGAYGYTF. As DNA, the CDR3 is TGTGCCAGCAGCTTAGCCGTTTATGCAGGGGGCGCTTATGGCTACACCTTC.

This clone has a single count. CDR3 in amino acids: CASKREAASYNEQFF. The DNA of the CDR3 is TGTGCCAGTAAAAGGGAAGCGGCGTCCTACAATGAGCAGTTCTTC. The V call is TRBV19, the J call TRBJ2-1; D might be TRBD2 (5 bases). The germline CDR1 and CDR2 sequences are LNHDA and SQIVND (reference sequence). The germline V and J ends were trimmed by 7 bases and 1 base, with 14 bases remaining between them. The CDR3 contains 15 residues.

The chain recombines TRBV7-2 with TRBJ2-1; tentatively, D is TRBD1 (6 bases). This CDR3 spans 14 amino acids. The germline gives CDR1 SGHTA, CDR2 FQGNSA. V was clipped by 5 bases and J by 8 bases, with 16 bases between them. CDR3 nucleotides: TGTGCCAGCAGCCCCTCGGTGGGGGCGGATGAGCAGTTCTTC. The encoded protein is CASSPSVGADEQFF. The full variable domain, in which reference TRBV7-2 and TRBJ2-1 provide the parts outside the CDR3, is GAGVSQSPSNKVTEKGKDVELRCDPISGHTALYWYRQSLGQGLEFLIYFQGNSAPDKSGLPSDRFSAERTGGSVSTLTIQRTQQEDSAVYLCASSPSVGADEQFFGPGTRLTVL.

The chain has TRBV6-6 and TRBJ2-7; 7 bases map to TRBD1. The length of the CDR3 is 15 residues. V lost 2 bases to trimming and J lost 6 bases; unmatched junction nucleotides: 10. Looked up from germline, CDR1 is MNHNY and CDR2 is SVGAGI (reference sequence). This CDR3 reads CASSYGNRGLGEQYF. CDR3 in DNA: TGTGCCAGCAGTTACGGTAATAGGGGGCTGGGCGAGCAGTACTTC.

This chain connects TRBV25-1 to TRBJ2-7; D call uncertain. There are 14 residues in the CDR3. CDR1 MGHDK and CDR2 SYGVNS come from the germline V gene. The V end lost 1 base, the J end lost 6 bases, and 13 bases lay between the germline ends. The CDR3 DNA reads TGTGCCAGCAGTGAATTTATCCCCGCCTGCGAGCAGTACTTC. It specifies CASSEFIPACEQYF.

The chain is built from TRBV10-3 and TRBJ1-4, with D hard to call. The CDR3 consists of 14 residues. Trimming cost V 9 bases and J 4 bases, with 15 bases left between them. From germline, CDR1 is ENHRY and CDR2 SYGVKD. The CDR3 loop reads CAITSDPNNEKLFF. The CDR3 coding sequence is TGTGCCATTACTTCGGACCCGAATAATGAAAAACTGTTTTTT.

This chain joins TRBV6-6 and TRBJ2-2; D remains unclear. The CDR3 has 15 amino acids. CDR1 and CDR2 (germline): MNHNY, SVGAGI (reference sequence). Trimming cost V 8 bases and J 4 bases, with 17 bases left between them. The CDR3 sequence is CASGLGRRFTGELFF. The CDR3 region has the DNA TGTGCCAGCGGCCTAGGACGGCGATTCACCGGGGAGCTGTTTTTT.

DNA of the CDR3: TGTGCCTGGAGCCCAGGGGATGGCACTGAAGCTTTCTTT. It translates to CAWSPGDGTEAFF. The chain carries TRBV30 and TRBJ1-1; maybe TRBD1 (6 bases). This CDR3 comprises 13 residues. Looked up from germline, CDR1 is GTSNPN and CDR2 is SVGIG (reference sequence). V was cut by 3 bases and J by 4 bases, with 12 bases left in between.

The V call is TRBV28, the J call TRBJ2-7; possible D gene TRBD2, 5 bases. The germline V gene encodes CDR1 MDHEN and CDR2 SYDVKM. This CDR3 contains 15 residues. Deletions cut 4 bases from V and 5 bases from J, with 18 bases between. CDR3 in amino acids: CASSSHPGSTNEQYF. CDR3 DNA: TGTGCCAGCAGTTCCCACCCGGGATCCACCAACGAGCAGTACTTC.

V is TRBV2 and J is TRBJ2-5; the match to TRBD2 covers 13 bases. Germline CDR1 reads SNHLY; CDR2 reads FYNNEI. With 5 bases clipped from V and 5 bases from J, the junction kept 8 bases outside the gene matches. This CDR3 is 16 amino acids long. DNA of the CDR3: TGTGCCAGCAGTCCCGGACTAGCGGGAGTGTTTGAGACCCAGTACTTC. It codes for CASSPGLAGVFETQYF.

This clone was seen only once. The CDR3 sequence is CASSPLTSGAKNIQYF. The CDR3 region has the DNA TGTGCCAGCAGTCCCCTGACTAGCGGAGCCAAAAACATTCAGTACTTC. The chain has TRBV28 and TRBJ2-4; 9 bases fit TRBD2. V dropped 5 bases and J dropped 0; count of bases not matched to a gene: 5. CDR3 length: 16 residues. Germline V lookup: CDR1 MDHEN, CDR2 SYDVKM.

A single count supports this clone. The rearrangement joins TRBV9 to TRBJ2-3; the D gene is possibly TRBD2 (6 bases). CDR1 SGDLS and CDR2 YYNGEE come from the germline V gene. The V end was cut by 3 bases, the J end by 4 bases, with 21 bases between. This CDR3 region has 17 residues. The CDR3: CASSATPGDSRADTQYF. CDR3 DNA sequence: TGTGCCAGCAGCGCCACACCGGGGGACTCTAGGGCAGATACGCAGTATTTT. Complete variable domain (other parts from reference TRBV9 and TRBJ2-3): DSGVTQTPKHLITATGQRVTLRCSPRSGDLSVYWYQQSLDQGLQFLIQYYNGEERAKGNILERFSAQQFPDLHSELNLSSLELGDSALYFCASSATPGDSRADTQYFGPGTRLTVL.